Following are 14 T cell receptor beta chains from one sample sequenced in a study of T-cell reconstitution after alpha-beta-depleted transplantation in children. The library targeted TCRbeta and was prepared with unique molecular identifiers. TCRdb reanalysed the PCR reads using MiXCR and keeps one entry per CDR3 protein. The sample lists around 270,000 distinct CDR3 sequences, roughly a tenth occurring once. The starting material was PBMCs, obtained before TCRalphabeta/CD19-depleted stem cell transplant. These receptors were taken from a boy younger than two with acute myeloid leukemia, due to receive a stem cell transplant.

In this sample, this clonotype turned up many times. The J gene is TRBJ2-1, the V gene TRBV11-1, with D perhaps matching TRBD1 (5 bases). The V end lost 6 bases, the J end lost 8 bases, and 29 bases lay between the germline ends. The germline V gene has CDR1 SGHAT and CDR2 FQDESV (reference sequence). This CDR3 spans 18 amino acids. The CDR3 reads CASSHMSFRDASLDEQFF. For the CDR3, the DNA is TGTGCCAGCAGTCACATGTCCTTCAGGGATGCGTCCCTCGATGAGCAGTTCTTC.

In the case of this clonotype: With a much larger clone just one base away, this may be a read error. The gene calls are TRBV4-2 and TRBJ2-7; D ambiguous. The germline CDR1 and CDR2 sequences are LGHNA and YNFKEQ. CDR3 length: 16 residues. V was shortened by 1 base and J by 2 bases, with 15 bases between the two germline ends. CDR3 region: CASSQVLSEQAYEQYF. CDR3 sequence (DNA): TGTGCCAGCAGCCAAGTGCTATCGGAACAAGCCTACGAGCAGTACTTC.

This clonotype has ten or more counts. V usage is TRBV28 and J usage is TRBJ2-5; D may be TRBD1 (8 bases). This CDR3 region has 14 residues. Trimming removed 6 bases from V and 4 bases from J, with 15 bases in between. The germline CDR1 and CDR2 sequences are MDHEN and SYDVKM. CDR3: CASSPQGGGETQYF. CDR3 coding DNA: TGTGCCAGCAGCCCACAGGGGGGGGGAGAGACCCAGTACTTC.

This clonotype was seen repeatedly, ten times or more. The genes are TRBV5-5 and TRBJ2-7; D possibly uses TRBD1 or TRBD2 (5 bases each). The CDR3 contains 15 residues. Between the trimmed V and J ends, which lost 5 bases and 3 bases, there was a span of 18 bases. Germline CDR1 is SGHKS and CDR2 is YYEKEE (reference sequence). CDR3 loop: CASRPSWDGLYEQYF. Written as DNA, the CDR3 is TGTGCCAGCAGACCCTCTTGGGACGGCCTCTACGAGCAGTACTTC. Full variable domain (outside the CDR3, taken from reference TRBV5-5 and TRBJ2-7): DAGVTQSPTHLIKTRGQQVTLRCSPISGHKSVSWYQQVLGQGPQFIFQYYEKEERGRGNFPDRFSARQFPNYSSELNVNALLLGDSALYLCASRPSWDGLYEQYFGPGTRLTVT.

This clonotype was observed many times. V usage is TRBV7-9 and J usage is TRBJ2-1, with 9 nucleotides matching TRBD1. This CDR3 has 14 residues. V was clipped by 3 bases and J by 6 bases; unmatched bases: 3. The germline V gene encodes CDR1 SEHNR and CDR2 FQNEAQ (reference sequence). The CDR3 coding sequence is TGTGCCAGCAGCTTTAGACAGGGGGTCAATGAGCAGTTCTTC. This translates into CASSFRQGVNEQFF. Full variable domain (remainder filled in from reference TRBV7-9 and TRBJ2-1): DTGVSQNPRHKITKRGQNVTFRCDPISEHNRLYWYRQTLGQGPEFLTYFQNEAQLEKSRLLSDRFSAERPKGSFSTLEIQRTEQGDSAMYLCASSFRQGVNEQFFGPGTRLTVL.

The CDR3 DNA reads TGTGCCAGCAGCTTAGTTTTCAGCCAAGACTATGGCTACACCTTC. Its protein is CASSLVFSQDYGYTF. V usage is TRBV7-2 and J usage is TRBJ1-2; the D is unclear. This CDR3 is built from 15 residues. V gave up 1 base and J gave up 3 bases, with 12 bases separating them. Per germline, CDR1 SGHTA and CDR2 FQGNSA. Full variable domain (missing parts from reference TRBV7-2 and TRBJ1-2): GAGVSQSPSNKVTEKGKDVELRCDPISGHTALYWYRQSLGQGLEFLIYFQGNSAPDKSGLPSDRFSAERTGGSVSTLTIQRTQQEDSAVYLCASSLVFSQDYGYTFGSGTRLTVV.

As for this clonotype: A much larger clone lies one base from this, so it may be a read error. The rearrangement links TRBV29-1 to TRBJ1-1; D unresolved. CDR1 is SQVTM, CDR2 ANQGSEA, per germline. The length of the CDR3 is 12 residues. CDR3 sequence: CSVLDLNTEAYF. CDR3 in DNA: TGCAGCGTTTTGGACCTGAACACTGAAGCTTACTTT.

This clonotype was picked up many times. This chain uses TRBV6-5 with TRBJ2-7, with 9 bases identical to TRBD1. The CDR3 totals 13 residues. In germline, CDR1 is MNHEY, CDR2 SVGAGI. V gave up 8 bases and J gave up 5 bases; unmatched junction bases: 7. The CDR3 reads CASQGTGRDEQYF. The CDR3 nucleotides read TGTGCCAGCCAGGGGACAGGGAGGGACGAGCAGTACTTC.

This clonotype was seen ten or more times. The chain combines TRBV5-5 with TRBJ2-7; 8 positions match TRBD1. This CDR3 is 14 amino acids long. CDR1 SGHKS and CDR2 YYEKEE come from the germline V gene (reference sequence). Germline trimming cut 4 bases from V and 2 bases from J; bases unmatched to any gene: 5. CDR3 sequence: CASSTRDRPYEQYF. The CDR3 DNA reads TGTGCCAGCAGCACCCGGGACAGGCCCTACGAGCAGTACTTC.

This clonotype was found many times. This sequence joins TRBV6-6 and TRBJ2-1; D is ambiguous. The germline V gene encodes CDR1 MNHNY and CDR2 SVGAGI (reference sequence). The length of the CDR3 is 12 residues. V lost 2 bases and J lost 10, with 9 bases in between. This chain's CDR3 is CASSYGVGEQFF. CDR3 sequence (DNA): TGTGCCAGCAGTTACGGGGTGGGAGAGCAGTTCTTC.

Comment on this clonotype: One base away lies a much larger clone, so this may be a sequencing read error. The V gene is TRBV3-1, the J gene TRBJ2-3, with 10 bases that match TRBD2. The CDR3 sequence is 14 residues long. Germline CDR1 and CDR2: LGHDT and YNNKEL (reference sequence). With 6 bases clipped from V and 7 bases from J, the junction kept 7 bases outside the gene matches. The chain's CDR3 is CASSGLAAGHTQYF. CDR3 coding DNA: TGTGCCAGCAGTGGACTAGCGGCGGGGCATACGCAGTATTTT.

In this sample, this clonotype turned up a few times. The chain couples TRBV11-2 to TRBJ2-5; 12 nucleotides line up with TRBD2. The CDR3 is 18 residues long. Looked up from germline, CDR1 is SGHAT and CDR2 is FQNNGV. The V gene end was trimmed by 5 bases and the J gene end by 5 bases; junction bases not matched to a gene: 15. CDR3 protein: CASSPKSPLAGGWETQYF. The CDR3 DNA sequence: TGTGCCAGCAGCCCCAAGAGCCCTCTAGCGGGAGGGTGGGAGACCCAGTACTTC.

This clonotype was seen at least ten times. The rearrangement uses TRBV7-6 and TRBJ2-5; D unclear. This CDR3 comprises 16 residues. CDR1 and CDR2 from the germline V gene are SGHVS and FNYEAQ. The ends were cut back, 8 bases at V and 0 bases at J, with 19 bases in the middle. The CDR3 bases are TGTGCCAGCGCTCAAAGGGCGAGTGGGTACCAAGAGACCCAGTACTTC. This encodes CASAQRASGYQETQYF. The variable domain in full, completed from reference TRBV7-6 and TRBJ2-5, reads GAGVSQSPRYKVTKRGQDVALRCDPISGHVSLYWYRQALGQGPEFLTYFNYEAQQDKSGLPNDRFSAERPEGSISTLTIQRTEQRDSAMYRCASAQRASGYQETQYFGPGTRLLVL.

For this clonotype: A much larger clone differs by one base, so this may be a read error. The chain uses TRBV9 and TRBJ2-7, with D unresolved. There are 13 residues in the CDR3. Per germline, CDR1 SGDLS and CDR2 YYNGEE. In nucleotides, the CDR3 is TGTGCCAGCGGCGTAGGAAACTCCTACGAGCAGTACTTC. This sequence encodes CASGVGNSYEQYF.